The 2 T cell receptor beta chains in this list originate from one sample, sequenced in a study of cytomegalovirus exposure and HLA in healthy donors. The PCR had 60 Vbeta and 13 Jbeta primers. The assay was immunoSEQ multiplex PCR, and TCRdb's table has in-frame clones only and misses some. The sample carries 100,000 to 140,000 clones, about 81% recorded once. The sequencing input was PBMCs. The receptors here all came from a man aged 30 to 45 in good health and CMV-seropositive.

The table lists this clone with a few counts. The chain couples TRBV7-9 to TRBJ1-1; D gene uncertain. The CDR3 runs 11 residues. The V gene lost 5 bases and the J gene lost 11 bases, with 12 bases spanning the gap. Germline V gives CDR1 SEHNR, CDR2 FQNEAQ (reference sequence). This CDR3 is CASSLYGEAFF. The CDR3 DNA sequence: TGTGCCAGCAGCCTATATGGGGAGGCTTTCTTT.

This clone has just a few counts. The V and J genes are TRBV5-4 and TRBJ2-1; no clear D gene. Germline CDR1 reads SGHNT; CDR2 reads YYREEE (reference sequence). This CDR3 is built from 12 residues. V was clipped by 3 bases and J by 7 bases, with 8 bases between them. CDR3 coding DNA: TGTGCCAGCAGCTCGCAGACTAATGAGCAGTTCTTC. Translated: CASSSQTNEQFF.